Listed below are T cell receptor beta chains from one sample, sequenced in a study of blood T cell repertoires in COVID-19. Measured with immunoSEQ multiplex PCR; TCRdb has only the in-frame clones, and not every one. The sample has 25,000 to 35,000 clones, roughly 82% seen once; the top ten hold around 2%. The sequencing input was peripheral blood. Source of these receptors: a man aged 80 or over with active or convalescent COVID-19. Each CDR3 is given with its conserved first and last residue. A D gene is named only where the DNA matches it firmly. Rows may omit the clone size; those that give it use once, few, many or a size class.

clone_size d_call j_call v_call cdr3_aa
few TRBD1 TRBJ1-1 TRBV3-1/TRBV3-2 CASSRQGNTEAFF
few . TRBJ2-5 TRBV5-1 CASSLDSYREQETQYF
. TRBD2 TRBJ2-4 TRBV4-2 CASSQEKLADIQYF
. . TRBJ2-5 TRBV7-2 CASSLWAKETQYF
. . TRBJ2-2 TRBV24-1 CATRDFNTGELFF
. . TRBJ2-7 TRBV5-4 CASSWGRGPPSYEQYF
. . TRBJ2-7 TRBV27 CASSSTPRVIQYF
. TRBD2 TRBJ2-3 TRBV11-2 CAGSLILAGADTQYF
. TRBD2 TRBJ2-1 TRBV28 CASSLLAGGRFYNEQFF
. . TRBJ2-2 TRBV10-3 CAIRGRDSPRELFF
. . TRBJ1-2 TRBV4-2 CASSQEVAQGMGGYTF
. TRBD1 TRBJ1-2 TRBV9 CASSPQQGSYGYTF
few . TRBJ1-1 TRBV4-1 CASSQDPGVVYTEAFF
. TRBD1 TRBJ2-7 TRBV7-2 CASSLVGQGARASYEQYF
few TRBD2 TRBJ2-3 TRBV27 CASSSRGTSRTDTQYF
. . TRBJ1-5 TRBV12-3/TRBV12-4 CASSFSGDQPQHF
. . TRBJ2-7 TRBV3-1/TRBV3-2 CASSQANGGEQYF
. . TRBJ2-7 TRBV27 CASSSGLFYEQYF
few TRBD2 TRBJ2-7 TRBV28 CASSFHPRTSAREEQYF
. TRBD1 TRBJ1-2 TRBV15 CATSRFTSQGANGYTF
. TRBD1 TRBJ1-2 TRBV5-1 CASSPRQGAYGYTF
. . TRBJ1-2 TRBV7-2 CASSLNRVANYGYTF
. TRBD1 TRBJ1-2 TRBV5-1 CASSKGTGESYGYTF
. . TRBJ1-3 TRBV7-9 CASSLQGGNTIYF
once . TRBJ1-2 TRBV6-5 CASSLRHTRKAGYTF
. TRBD1 TRBJ2-3 TRBV5-1 CASSLGQGPDTQYF
. . TRBJ2-5 TRBV19 CASSPSRGQETQYF
. . TRBJ1-2 TRBV9 CASSVDPNGGRYGYTF
. . TRBJ1-1 TRBV27 CASSLRRGQIMNTEAFF
. . TRBJ1-1 TRBV14 CASSQQHLNTEAFF
. . TRBJ2-7 TRBV7-3 CASSLTYRDEQYF
few TRBD1 TRBJ1-1 TRBV6-6 CASSRAGTANTEAFF
. TRBD1 TRBJ2-5 TRBV6-6 CASRDDGTGVETQYF
once TRBD1 TRBJ1-5 TRBV27 CASSLGQGPDQPQHF
. . TRBJ2-7 TRBV5-4 CASSRAQTGNYEQYF
few TRBD2 TRBJ2-3 TRBV24-1 CATSGRGSYTDTQYF
. . TRBJ2-1 TRBV7-7 CASSLFGRLDEQFF
. . TRBJ2-1 TRBV5-1 CASTNRLSSYNEQFF
. . TRBJ2-3 TRBV19 CASSKERGYDTQYF
once TRBD1 TRBJ1-4 TRBV3-1/TRBV3-2 CASSAHPRTGRPKKLFF
. TRBD1 TRBJ2-4 TRBV2 CASSGQGDTKNIQYF
once . TRBJ1-2 TRBV15 CATSNLGQHYGYTF
. . TRBJ2-3 TRBV11-2 CASSLGGSLDTQYF
. TRBD2 TRBJ2-5 TRBV7-8 CASSSTGTSGAETQYF
. TRBD1 TRBJ2-2 TRBV13 CASSSLPTGENTGELFF
. TRBD1 TRBJ2-1 TRBV2 CASSDMIGTENNEQFF
. . TRBJ1-1 TRBV28 CASSLVLARRTEAFF
once . TRBJ1-1 TRBV7-2 CASSLGYRNTEAFF
. . TRBJ1-2 TRBV7-9 CASSRGQGYTF
. TRBD2 TRBJ2-3 TRBV6-2/TRBV6-3 CASSPGLAGGPRDTQYF
. . TRBJ2-4 TRBV21-1 CASFQTGWSEEAKNIQYF
. TRBD1 TRBJ1-2 TRBV2 CASRRTGIGYTF
. . TRBJ2-7 TRBV6-6 CASSYSLRSRYEQYF
. TRBD2 TRBJ2-1 TRBV7-6 CASSELAGVYNEQFF